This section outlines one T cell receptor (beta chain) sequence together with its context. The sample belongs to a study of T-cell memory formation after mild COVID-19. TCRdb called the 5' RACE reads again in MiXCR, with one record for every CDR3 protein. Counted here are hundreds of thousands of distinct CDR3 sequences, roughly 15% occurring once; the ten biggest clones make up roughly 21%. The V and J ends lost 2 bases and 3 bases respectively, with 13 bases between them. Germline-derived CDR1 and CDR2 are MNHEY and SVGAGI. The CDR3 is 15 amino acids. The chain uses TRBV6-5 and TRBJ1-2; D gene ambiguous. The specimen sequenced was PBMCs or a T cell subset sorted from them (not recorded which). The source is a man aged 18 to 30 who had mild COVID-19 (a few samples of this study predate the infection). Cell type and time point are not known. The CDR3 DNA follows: TGTGCCAGCAGTTACGATTCCTCCGGGGACTATGGCTACACCTTC. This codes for CASSYDSSGDYGYTF.